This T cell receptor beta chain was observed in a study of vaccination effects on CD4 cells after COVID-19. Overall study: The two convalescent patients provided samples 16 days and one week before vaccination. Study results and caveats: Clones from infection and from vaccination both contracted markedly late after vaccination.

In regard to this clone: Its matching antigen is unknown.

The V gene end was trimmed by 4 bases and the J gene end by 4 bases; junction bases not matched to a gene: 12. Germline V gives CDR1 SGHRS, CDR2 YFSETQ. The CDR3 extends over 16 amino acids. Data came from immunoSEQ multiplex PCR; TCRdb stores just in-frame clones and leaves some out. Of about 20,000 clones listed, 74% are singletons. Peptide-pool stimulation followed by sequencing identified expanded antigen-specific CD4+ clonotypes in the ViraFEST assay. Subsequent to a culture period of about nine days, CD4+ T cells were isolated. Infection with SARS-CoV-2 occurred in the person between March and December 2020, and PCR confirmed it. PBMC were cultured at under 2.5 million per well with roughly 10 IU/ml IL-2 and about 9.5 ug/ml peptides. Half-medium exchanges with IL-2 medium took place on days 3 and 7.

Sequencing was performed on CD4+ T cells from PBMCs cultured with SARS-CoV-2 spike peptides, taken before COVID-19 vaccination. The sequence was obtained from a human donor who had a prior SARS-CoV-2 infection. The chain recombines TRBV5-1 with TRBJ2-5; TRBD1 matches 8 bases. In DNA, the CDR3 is TGCGCCAGCAGCCAGACAGGACAGGGACGGGGAGAGACCCAGTACTTC. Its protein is CASSQTGQGRGETQYF.